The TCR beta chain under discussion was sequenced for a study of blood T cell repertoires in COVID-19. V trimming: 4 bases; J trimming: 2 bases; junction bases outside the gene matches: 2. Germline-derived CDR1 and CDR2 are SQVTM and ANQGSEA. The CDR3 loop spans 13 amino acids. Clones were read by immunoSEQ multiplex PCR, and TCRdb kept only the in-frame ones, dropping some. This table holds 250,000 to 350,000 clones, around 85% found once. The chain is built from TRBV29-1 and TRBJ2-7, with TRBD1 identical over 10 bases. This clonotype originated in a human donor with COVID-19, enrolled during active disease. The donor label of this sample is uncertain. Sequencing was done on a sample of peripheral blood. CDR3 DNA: TGCAGCGTTGGGACAGGGGGGGCCTACGAGCAGTACTTC. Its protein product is CSVGTGGAYEQYF.